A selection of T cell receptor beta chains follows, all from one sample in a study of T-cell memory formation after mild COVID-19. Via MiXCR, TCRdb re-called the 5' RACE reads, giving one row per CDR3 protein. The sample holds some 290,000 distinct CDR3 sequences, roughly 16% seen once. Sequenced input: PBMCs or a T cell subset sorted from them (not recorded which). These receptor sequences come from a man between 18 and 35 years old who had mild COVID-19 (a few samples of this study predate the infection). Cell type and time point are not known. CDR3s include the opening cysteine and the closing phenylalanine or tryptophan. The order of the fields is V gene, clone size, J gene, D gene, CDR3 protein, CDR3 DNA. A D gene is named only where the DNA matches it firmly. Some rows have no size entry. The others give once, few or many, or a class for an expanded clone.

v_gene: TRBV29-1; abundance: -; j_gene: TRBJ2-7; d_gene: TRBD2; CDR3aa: CSAKRGEYEQYF; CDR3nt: TGCAGCGCCAAGCGGGGGGAATACGAGCAGTACTTC
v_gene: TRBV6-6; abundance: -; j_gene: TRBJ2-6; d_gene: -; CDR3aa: CASSYGLLSGANVLTF; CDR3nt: TGTGCCAGCAGTTACGGACTGCTTTCGGGGGCCAACGTCCTGACTTTC
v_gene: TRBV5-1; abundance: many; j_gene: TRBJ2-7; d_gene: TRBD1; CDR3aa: CASSWGQGSYEQYF; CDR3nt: TGTGCCAGCAGTTGGGGACAGGGTTCCTACGAGCAGTACTTC
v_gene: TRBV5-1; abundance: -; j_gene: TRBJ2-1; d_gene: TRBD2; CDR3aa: CASSSQPSGGADEQFF; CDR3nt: TGCGCCAGCAGCTCTCAGCCCAGCGGGGGGGCGGATGAGCAGTTCTTC
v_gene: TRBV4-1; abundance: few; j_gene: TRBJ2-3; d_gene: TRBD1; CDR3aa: CASSHRQGARTDTQYF; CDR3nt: TGCGCCAGCAGCCACCGACAGGGGGCTCGCACAGATACGCAGTATTTT
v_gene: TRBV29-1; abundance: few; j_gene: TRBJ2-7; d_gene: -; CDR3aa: CSVEVSYEQYF; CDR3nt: TGCAGCGTTGAAGTGAGCTACGAGCAGTACTTC
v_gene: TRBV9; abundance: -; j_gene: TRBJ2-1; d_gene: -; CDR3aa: CASSVRVGSYNEQFF; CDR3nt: TGTGCCAGCAGCGTAAGGGTCGGCTCCTACAATGAGCAGTTCTTC
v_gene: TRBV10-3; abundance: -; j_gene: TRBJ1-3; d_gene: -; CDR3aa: CAISAREPSASSGNTIYF; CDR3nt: TGTGCCATCAGTGCCCGGGAGCCGTCGGCCAGCTCTGGAAACACCATATATTTT
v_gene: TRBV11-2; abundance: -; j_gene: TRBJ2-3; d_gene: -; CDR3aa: CASSSNWGADTHYF; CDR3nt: TGTGCCAGCAGCTCAAACTGGGGAGCAGATACGCATTATTTT
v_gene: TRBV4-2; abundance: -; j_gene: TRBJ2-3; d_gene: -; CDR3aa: CASSQVGDTDTQYF; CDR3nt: TGTGCCAGCAGCCAAGTAGGGGACACAGATACGCAGTATTTT
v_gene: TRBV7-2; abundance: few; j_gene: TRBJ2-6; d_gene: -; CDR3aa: CASTLDWSGANVLTF; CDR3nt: TGTGCCAGCACCCTCGATTGGTCTGGGGCCAACGTCCTGACTTTC
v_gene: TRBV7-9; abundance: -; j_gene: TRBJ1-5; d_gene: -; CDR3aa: CASSLDTGATGQPQHF; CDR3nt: TGTGCCAGCAGCTTAGACACGGGGGCTACCGGGCAGCCCCAGCATTTT
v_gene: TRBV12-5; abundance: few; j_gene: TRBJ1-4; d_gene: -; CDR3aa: CASKAGTLGEKLFF; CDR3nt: TGTGCTAGTAAAGCCGGGACCCTGGGTGAAAAACTGTTTTTT
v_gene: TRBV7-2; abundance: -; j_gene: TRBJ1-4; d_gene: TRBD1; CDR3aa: CASSVDRGREKLFF; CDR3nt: TGTGCCAGCAGCGTGGACAGGGGGCGTGAAAAACTGTTTTTT
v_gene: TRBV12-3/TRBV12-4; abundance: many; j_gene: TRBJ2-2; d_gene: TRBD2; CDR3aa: CASSLALAGVTGELFF; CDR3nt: TGTGCCAGCAGCTTAGCCCTAGCGGGGGTTACCGGGGAGCTGTTTTTT
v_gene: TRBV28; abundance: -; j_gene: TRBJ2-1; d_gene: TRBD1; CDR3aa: CASSSPGQLENEQFF; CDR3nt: TGTGCCAGCAGTTCACCGGGACAGCTAGAAAATGAGCAGTTCTTC
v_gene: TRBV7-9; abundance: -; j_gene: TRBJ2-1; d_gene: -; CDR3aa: CASSLAERRNEQFF; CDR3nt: TGTGCCAGCAGCTTAGCAGAGCGCCGTAATGAGCAGTTCTTC
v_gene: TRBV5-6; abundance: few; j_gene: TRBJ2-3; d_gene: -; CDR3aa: CASSFGRPTTQRYF; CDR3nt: TGTGCCAGCAGCTTCGGGCGACCCACTACGCAACGGTATTTT
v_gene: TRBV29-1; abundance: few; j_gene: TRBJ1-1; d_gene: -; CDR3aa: CSVEDLQVEAFF; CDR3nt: TGCAGCGTTGAAGATCTCCAGGTTGAAGCTTTCTTT
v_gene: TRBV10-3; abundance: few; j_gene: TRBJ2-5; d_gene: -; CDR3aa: CAIRSGETQYF; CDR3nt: TGTGCCATAAGAAGCGGGGAGACCCAGTACTTC
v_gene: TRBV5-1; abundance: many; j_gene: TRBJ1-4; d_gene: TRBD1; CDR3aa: CASSSGTGVEKLFF; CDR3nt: TGCGCCAGCAGCTCCGGGACAGGGGTGGAAAAACTGTTTTTT
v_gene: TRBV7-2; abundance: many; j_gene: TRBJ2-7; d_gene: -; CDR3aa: CASSFSGEQYF; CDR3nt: TGTGCCAGCAGTTTTTCAGGGGAGCAGTACTTC
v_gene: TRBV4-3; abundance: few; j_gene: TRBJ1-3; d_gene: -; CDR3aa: CASSLLGGPGNTIYF; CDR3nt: TGCGCCAGCAGCCTCCTCGGGGGGCCTGGAAACACCATATATTTT
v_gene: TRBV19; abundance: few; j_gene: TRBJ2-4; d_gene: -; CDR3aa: CASSLSIAKNIQYF; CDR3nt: TGTGCCAGTAGTTTGTCGATAGCCAAAAACATTCAGTACTTC
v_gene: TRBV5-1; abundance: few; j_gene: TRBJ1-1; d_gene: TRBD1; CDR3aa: CASSFSGGRTEAFF; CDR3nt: TGCGCCAGCAGCTTCTCAGGGGGGAGGACTGAAGCTTTCTTT
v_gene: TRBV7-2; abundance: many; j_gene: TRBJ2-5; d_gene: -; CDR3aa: CASSFSGQETQYF; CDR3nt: TGTGCCAGCAGCTTTTCCGGGCAAGAGACCCAGTACTTC
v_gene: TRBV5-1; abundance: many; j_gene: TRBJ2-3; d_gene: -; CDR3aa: CASSLARGPYTTDTQYF; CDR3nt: TGCGCCAGCAGCTTGGCCCGGGGACCGTACACAACAGATACGCAGTATTTT
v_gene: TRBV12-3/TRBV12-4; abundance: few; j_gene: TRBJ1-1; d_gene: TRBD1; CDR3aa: CASSPRQGHTEAFF; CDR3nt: TGTGCCAGCAGCCCTAGACAGGGTCACACTGAAGCTTTCTTT
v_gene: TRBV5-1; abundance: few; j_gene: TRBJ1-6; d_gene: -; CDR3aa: CASSFGVADQTPLHF; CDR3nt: TGCGCCAGCAGCTTTGGGGTGGCAGACCAAACGCCCCTCCACTTT
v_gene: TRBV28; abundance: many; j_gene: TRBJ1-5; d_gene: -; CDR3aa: CASSSPGGVNQPQHF; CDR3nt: TGTGCCAGCAGTTCTCCGGGTGGGGTCAATCAGCCCCAGCATTTT